This T cell receptor beta chain is from a study of T cells in Graves' hyperthyroidism and ophthalmopathy (dated by TCRdb to the late 2010s). For the study in its entirety: Peripheral blood was collected at initial diagnosis, before any treatment. TCR V-J signatures able to tell the groups apart were searched for in a discovery cohort of 90 to 100 patients, of whom over 40 had Graves' ophthalmopathy and about 60 had stable Graves' hyperthyroidism. Prospective prediction of ophthalmopathy was tested in an independent validation cohort of approximately 19 hyperthyroidism patients and some 17 patients who later progressed to ophthalmopathy. After blood sampling, hyperthyroidism patients were treated with methimazole at a starting dose of 30 mg daily, and ophthalmopathy patients were treated with high-dose intravenous methylprednisolone. The paper reports TCR Vbeta CDR3 sequencing of 140 or so peripheral blood samples: 43 ophthalmopathy, 70 to 85 hyperthyroidism and some 17 progressor patients. The 95 to 100 discovery patients were randomly split 7:3 into training and test sets. In addition, the study compared T-cell repertoires in thyroid tissue and in blood from five or six Graves' hyperthyroidism patients. General conclusions and limits of the study: A model built on a 13 V-J signature distinguished ophthalmopathy from stable hyperthyroidism, reaching 85% to 90% sensitivity and about 81% specificity in cross-validation and 80%/75% in testing. Most expanded thyroid clonotypes (frequency above 0.001) were also detected in blood, a finding suggesting that blood repertoires may reflect thyroid immune responses. No statistical method was used to fix the sample size in advance, and group allocation was not hidden from the investigators. In validation, progression to ophthalmopathy was predicted by the model with more than 65% sensitivity and around 75% specificity, a median of about 6.8 months before onset.

TCR beta CDR3 regions were amplified from RNA transcripts. The TCR CDR3 was subjected to a first round of RT-PCR using the HTBI primer set and the Qiagen OneStep RT-PCR kit. Libraries were constructed in a second round of multiplex PCR, after which size selection and purification were carried out. Paired-end sequencing of the libraries was performed with 100 bp reads on an Illumina HiSeq2000. On the study's bioinformatics: SOAPnuke was used to process the raw data, removing reads that contained adapters or uncalled bases, had a mean Phred below 15, or lacked an exact match to the constant primer or identifier. COPE v1.2.5 was used to merge the high-quality paired reads, and each unique nucleotide sequence was defined as a clonotype. MiTCR v1.1 was used to align clonotypes to the IMGT TRBV, TRBD and TRBJ reference segments. Analysis was restricted to V-J combinations with a frequency above 0.0001, which covered 98% to 99.2% of repertoires. A TCS score was defined as the ratio of F50 (clonal expansion) to E x V (chaos), with BLOSUM62-based TCRdist applied between CDR3 peptides within each V-J. Welch's t-statistics and random forest reduced roughly 500 V-J features to roughly 13, which were used in a naive Bayes classifier (R e1071). Thyroid-blood repertoire similarity was quantified with the Morisita-Horn index. TCRdb trimmed the raw reads at Q25, called clones with MiXCR and kept productive beta chains. For every CDR3 protein sequence, its rows merge into one entry that carries the most common genes and DNA. TCRdb, rather than the study authors, made the V and J calls. Within this sample are approximately 100,000 distinct CDR3 sequences, with around 50% of them counted one time only. About a quarter of the sample lies in the top ten.

This clonotype was picked up many times. Its antigen has not been determined. Base qualities were left out, and no much larger clone turns up one base away. Graves' hyperthyroidism was defined as stable when no progression to ophthalmopathy occurred over 18 months of follow-up. Hyperthyroidism patients were newly diagnosed, with disease duration under 2 months, and aged 18 to 65 years. Exclusion was applied to patients with uncontrolled infections, other autoimmune diseases, pregnancy or lactation. Clinical symptoms, serum thyroxine and TRAb, thyroid ultrasound, and orbital computed tomography formed the basis for the diagnoses. PBMCs were isolated from 7.5 to 10 ml of fresh peripheral blood by Ficoll-Paque density gradient centrifugation. Total RNA was extracted using Trizol reagent, and RNA quality was assessed on an Agilent 2100 Bioanalyzer. The junction shows trimming of 3 bases on V and 5 bases on J, plus 10 bases between the germline ends. The germline V gene (reference sequence) specifies LNHDA as CDR1 and SQIVND as CDR2. There are 13 amino acids in the CDR3, from cysteine to phenylalanine inclusive. Solely the CDR3 DNA is kept, with 39 bases framed from the first base.

The TCR comes from a man aged 40-49 years with Graves' hyperthyroidism. This receptor chain uses TRBV19 and TRBJ2-5; the D gene cannot be resolved reliably. The specimen sequenced was blood. The DNA sequence follows: TGTGCCAGTAGTATGTGGGTGGAGGAGACCCAGTACTTC. Its protein product is CASSMWVEETQYF.